The clone carrying this T cell receptor (beta chain) was seen only once. Its antigen is not identified. Separation from the roughly 670-subject first cohort characterized the roughly 120-subject validation cohort, to which the donors belonged. The source of the sample is a study of cytomegalovirus exposure and HLA in healthy donors. Generated by immunoSEQ multiplex PCR, the TCRdb table keeps only in-frame clones and is missing some. The sample contains over 45,000 clones, 90% of which appear only once. Trimming took off 7 bases at V and 2 bases at J, with 14 bases between the two ends. CDR1 is MDHEN, CDR2 SYDVKM, per germline. The CDR3 covers 14 residues. Study-level findings and limits: Testing in vitro showed a few CMV-associated chains specific for CMV antigens.

The chain carries TRBV28 and TRBJ1-1, with D possibly matching TRBD1 (5 bases). The clonotype originates from a man between 18 and 35 years old in good health and CMV-seronegative. The sample consisted of PBMCs. In nucleotides, the CDR3 is TGTGCCAGCACGGGGGTGGGGGGAAACACTGAAGCTTTCTTT. Its protein is CASTGVGGNTEAFF.